Listed below are T cell receptor beta chains from one sample, sequenced in a study of T cell responses to AZD1222 COVID-19 vaccine. TCRdb keeps only in-frame clones here, not all; method: immunoSEQ multiplex PCR. The sample contains roughly 200,000 clones, 91% of which appear only once. The starting material was peripheral blood, obtained 28 days after the second AZD1222 dose. These receptors came from an adult who received the AZD1222 COVID-19 vaccine. CDR3s include the opening cysteine and the closing phenylalanine or tryptophan. A D gene is named only where the DNA matches it firmly.

TRBJ2-3	TRBD2	TRBV27	CASGLAGANTDTQYF	TGTGCCAGCGGTTTAGCGGGAGCTAACACAGATACGCAGTATTTT
TRBJ1-2	NA	TRBV5-5	CASSLRGMAGYGYTF	TGTGCCAGCAGCTTGAGGGGGATGGCGGGCTATGGCTACACCTTC
TRBJ1-5	TRBD1	TRBV30	CAWSIGLVDRVNQPQHF	TGTGCCTGGAGTATAGGGTTGGTGGACAGGGTCAATCAGCCCCAGCATTTT
TRBJ2-7	NA	TRBV18	CASSTTTGTYEQYF	TGTGCCAGCTCAACAACGACAGGTACCTACGAGCAGTACTTC
TRBJ1-5	NA	TRBV12-3/TRBV12-4	CASSLGSNQPQHF	TGTGCCAGCAGTTTGGGCAGCAATCAGCCCCAGCATTTT
TRBJ1-1	TRBD1	TRBV30	CAWSPTGAWAEAFF	TGTGCCTGGAGTCCCACAGGGGCGTGGGCTGAAGCTTTCTTT
TRBJ2-1	NA	TRBV7-3	CASSLTLRPRDYNEQFF	TGTGCCAGCAGCTTAACATTAAGGCCAAGGGACTACAATGAGCAGTTCTTC
TRBJ1-1	TRBD1	TRBV10-1	CASSPRDSNTEAFF	TGCGCCAGCAGTCCACGGGACAGTAACACTGAAGCTTTCTTT
TRBJ1-5	NA	TRBV28	CASSSRDTLAHQPQHF	TGTGCCAGCAGTTCCCGGGACACTTTAGCTCATCAGCCCCAGCATTTT
TRBJ1-3	NA	TRBV6-5	CASSLGGGSGNTIYF	TGTGCCAGCAGTTTGGGGGGGGGATCTGGAAACACCATATATTTT
TRBJ2-7	NA	TRBV3-1/TRBV3-2	CASSRSAPAYEQYF	TGTGCCAGCAGCCGTTCAGCGCCCGCCTACGAGCAGTACTTC
TRBJ2-3	NA	TRBV5-1	CASSLGQSSTDTQYF	TGCGCCAGCAGCCTCGGACAGTCTAGCACAGATACGCAGTATTTT
TRBJ1-5	NA	TRBV7-9	CASSYTNQPQHF	TGTGCCAGCAGTTATACCAATCAGCCCCAGCATTTT